These T cell receptor beta chains were read from a single sample in a study of CD8+CD57+ T cells in acquired aplastic anemia. Via MiXCR, TCRdb re-called the reads, giving one row per CDR3 protein. The sample holds some 200,000 distinct CDR3 sequences; less than 75% are singletons and the top ten take around 50%. Sequenced sample: sorted CD4+, CD8+, or CD8+CD57+ T cells (not recorded which) from PBMCs. The source is a human donor with aplastic anemia. CDR3s include the opening cysteine and the closing phenylalanine or tryptophan. The D gene is left open where the match is weak. Rows may omit the clone size; those that give it use once, few, many or a size class.

.	TRBV7-6	TRBD2	TRBJ2-1	CVSSPNRRGTSGVSFPSPYNEQFF	TGTGTCAGCAGCCCCAACCGCCGCGGGACTAGCGGGGTCAGTTTTCCATCACCCTACAATGAGCAGTTCTTC
many	TRBV25-1	TRBD1	TRBJ2-7	CASSPTGYYEQYF	TGTGCCAGCAGTCCGACAGGGTACTACGAGCAGTACTTC
.	TRBV20-1	TRBD2	TRBJ2-1	CSAPSGNNERFF	TGCAGTGCTCCTAGCGGGAACAATGAGCGGTTCTTC
few	TRBV10-3	TRBD2	TRBJ2-1	CAIRTGTSGTNEQFF	TGTGCCATCAGGACAGGGACTAGCGGGACGAATGAGCAGTTCTTC
.	TRBV5-1	.	TRBJ2-7	CASVDGSYEQYF	TGTGCCAGCGTGGATGGCTCCTACGAGCAGTACTTC
many	TRBV11-3	.	TRBJ2-1	CASSQQGNEQFF	TGTGCCAGCAGTCAACAGGGCAATGAGCAGTTCTTC
once	TRBV19	.	TRBJ1-5	CASGELSETQHF	TGTGCCAGTGGGGAGTTGAGTGAGACCCAGCATTTT
.	TRBV15	.	TRBJ1-5	CATGVTQGNQPQHF	TGTGCCACCGGAGTTACTCAGGGAAATCAGCCCCAGCATTTT
few	TRBV9	.	TRBJ2-5	CASSVGEETQYF	TGTGCCAGCAGCGTGGGTGAGGAGACCCAGTACTTC
.	TRBV5-5	TRBD1	TRBJ1-6	CASSLSPGQGDSPLHF	TGTGCCAGCAGCTTGAGTCCGGGACAGGGAGATTCACCCCTCCACTTT
.	TRBV2	.	TRBJ1-4	CASGRFDNEKLFF	TGTGCCAGCGGGCGGTTTGATAATGAAAAACTGTTTTTT
.	TRBV19	TRBD1	TRBJ1-4	CASNNRGDEKLFF	TGTGCCAGTAACAACAGGGGCGATGAAAAACTGTTTTTT
.	TRBV20-1	.	TRBJ2-3	CSAPLVESTDTQYF	TGCAGTGCTCCCCTAGTAGAAAGCACAGATACGCAGTATTTT
.	TRBV29-1	.	TRBJ2-1	CSVGDNEQFF	TGCAGCGTTGGAGACAATGAGCAGTTCTTC
.	TRBV7-9	.	TRBJ1-2	CASSLRQGGGYTF	TGTGCCAGCAGCTTACGCCAGGGTGGAGGCTACACCTTC
.	TRBV10-3	.	TRBJ2-1	CAISVQGNRVHNEQFF	TGTGCCATCAGTGTGCAGGGTAATAGGGTCCACAATGAGCAGTTCTTC
.	TRBV24-1	TRBD2	TRBJ2-7	CATGSGGDSYEQYF	TGTGCCACCGGAAGCGGGGGAGATTCCTACGAGCAGTACTTC
.	TRBV20-1	.	TRBJ1-6	CSARSASPGSLHF	TGCAGTGCTAGGTCGGCCAGCCCCGGATCCCTCCACTTT